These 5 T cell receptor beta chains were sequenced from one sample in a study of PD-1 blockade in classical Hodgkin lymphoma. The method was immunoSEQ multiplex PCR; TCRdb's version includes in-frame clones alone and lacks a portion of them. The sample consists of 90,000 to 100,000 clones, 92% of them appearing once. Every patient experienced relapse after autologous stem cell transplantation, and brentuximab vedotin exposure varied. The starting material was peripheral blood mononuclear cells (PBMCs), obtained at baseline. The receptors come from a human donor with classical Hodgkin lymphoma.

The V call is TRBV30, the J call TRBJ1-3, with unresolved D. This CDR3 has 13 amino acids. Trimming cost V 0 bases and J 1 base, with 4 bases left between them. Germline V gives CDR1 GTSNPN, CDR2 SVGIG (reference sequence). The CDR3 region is CAWSVVSGNTIYF. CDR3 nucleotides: TGTGCCTGGAGTGTAGTTTCTGGAAACACCATATATTTT.

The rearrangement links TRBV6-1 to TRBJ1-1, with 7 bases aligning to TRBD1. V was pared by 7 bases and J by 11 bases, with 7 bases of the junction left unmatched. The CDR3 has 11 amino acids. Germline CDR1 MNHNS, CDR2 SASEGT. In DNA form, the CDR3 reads TGTGCCAGCACAGATCAGGGGGGGGCTTTCTTT. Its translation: CASTDQGGAFF.

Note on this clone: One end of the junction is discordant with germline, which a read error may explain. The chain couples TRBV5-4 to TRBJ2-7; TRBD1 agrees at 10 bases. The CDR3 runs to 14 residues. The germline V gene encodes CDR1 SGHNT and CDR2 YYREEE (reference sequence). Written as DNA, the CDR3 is TGTGCCAGCAGCTTGGGACAGGGGGCGGCAAACGGGGACTTC. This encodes CASSLGQGAANGDF.

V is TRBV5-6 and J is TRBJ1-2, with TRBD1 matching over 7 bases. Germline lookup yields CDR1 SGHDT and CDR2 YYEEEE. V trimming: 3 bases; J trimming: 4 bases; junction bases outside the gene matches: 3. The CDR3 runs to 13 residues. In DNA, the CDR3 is TGTGCCAGCAGCTGGACAGGAGGCTATGGCTACACCTTC. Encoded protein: CASSWTGGYGYTF.

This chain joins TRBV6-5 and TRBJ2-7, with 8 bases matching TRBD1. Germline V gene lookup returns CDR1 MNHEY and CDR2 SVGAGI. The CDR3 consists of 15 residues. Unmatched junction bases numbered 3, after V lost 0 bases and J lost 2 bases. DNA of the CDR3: TGTGCCAGCAGTTACTCGCCAGGGGGCACCTACGAGCAGTACTTC. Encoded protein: CASSYSPGGTYEQYF.